This is a list of T cell receptor beta chains from one sample in a study of cytotoxic CD8 clonotypes in ibrutinib-treated CLL. Sequencing used immunoSEQ multiplex PCR; TCRdb keeps in-frame clones, though not all of them. The table includes about 140,000 clones, around 81% detected once. Sequencing used PBMCs, obtained after 36 months of ibrutinib treatment. These receptors were obtained from a human donor with chronic lymphocytic leukemia. The CDR3 runs from the conserved cysteine through the conserved F or W. The D gene is left open where the match is weak. Clone size is shown for a subset of rows, as once, few, many or a class of expanded clone.

V gene	clone size	J gene	D gene	CDR3 DNA	CDR3 protein
TRBV27	NA	TRBJ1-1	NA	TGTGCCAGCAGTTTGTCTAGGAACACTGAAGCTTTCTTT	CASSLSRNTEAFF
TRBV7-9	NA	TRBJ1-2	NA	TGTGCCAGCAGCTTAGGGGGAGACTATGGCTACACCTTC	CASSLGGDYGYTF
TRBV9	NA	TRBJ2-3	NA	TGTGCCAGCAGCGTAGCTACCAGGCCTAGCACAGATACGCAGTATTTT	CASSVATRPSTDTQYF
TRBV4-2	once	TRBJ1-2	NA	TGTGCCAGCAGCCAAGATGGGGGCAGGATTAACTATGGCTACACCTTC	CASSQDGGRINYGYTF
TRBV5-5	once	TRBJ2-5	NA	TGTGCCAGCAGCTTGGTGTTGGAGACCCAGTACTTC	CASSLVLETQYF
TRBV30	NA	TRBJ1-1	NA	TGTGCCTGGAGTGTACTCGGGGGGGCCACTGAAGCTTTCTTT	CAWSVLGGATEAFF
TRBV5-4	NA	TRBJ2-1	TRBD2	TGTGCCAGCAGCTTGGCCGGGCTAGCGGGGAATGAGCAGTTCTTC	CASSLAGLAGNEQFF
TRBV9	once	TRBJ2-2	TRBD2	TGTGCCAGCGGAAGACTAGCCAACACCGGGGAGCTGTTTTTT	CASGRLANTGELFF
TRBV11-1	NA	TRBJ2-5	NA	TGTGCCAGCAGCGAGGCTACGGTGCAAGAGACCCAGTACTTC	CASSEATVQETQYF
TRBV11-2	NA	TRBJ1-2	NA	TGTGCCAGCAGCCCCTTCGCACCCGGAAATTTAAACTATGGCTACACCTTC	CASSPFAPGNLNYGYTF
TRBV4-1	NA	TRBJ1-6	NA	TGCGCCAGCAGCCAAGTACCTTGGGGGGCAGGGAATTCACCCCTCCACTTT	CASSQVPWGAGNSPLHF
TRBV10-2	NA	TRBJ2-5	TRBD2	TGCGCCACCCGGGGGGTCCGGGACTATCATGCGGGAGAGACCCAGTACTTC	CATRGVRDYHAGETQYF
TRBV5-6	many	TRBJ2-7	TRBD2	TGTGCCAGCAGCGGGGGACTAGCGGGGAGCTCCTACGAGCAGTACTTC	CASSGGLAGSSYEQYF
TRBV18	NA	TRBJ2-1	NA	TGTGCCAGCTCACCACCAGGGCGATCCTACAATGAGCAGTTCTTC	CASSPPGRSYNEQFF
TRBV4-1	NA	TRBJ2-5	NA	TGCGCCAGCAGCCAATATCGACAGATTTCTGTAGAGACCCAGTACTTC	CASSQYRQISVETQYF
TRBV7-9	NA	TRBJ2-2	NA	TGTGCCAGCAGCCAAACATACACCGGGGAGCTGTTTTTT	CASSQTYTGELFF